The 24 T cell receptor beta chains below come from one sample, sequenced in a study of vaccination and CD4 T cells after COVID-19. Treatment noted: approximately nine-day PBMC culture with coronavirus spike peptide pools or control peptides (ViraFEST assay). CD4+ T cells that had been cultured provided DNA sequenced with the Oncomine TCR Beta short-read assay. TCRdb called the PCR reads again in MiXCR, with one record for every CDR3 protein. The sample includes 9,500 to 13,000 distinct CDR3 sequences, roughly 42% of them seen just once. These TCRs' antigens remain unknown. Sequencing was performed on CD4+ T cells from blood, cultured in vitro. Receptors were obtained from a human donor who had recovered from COVID-19.

This clonotype has only a few counts. The chain couples TRBV2 to TRBJ2-7; 8 bases agree with TRBD1. Trimming took 8 bases from V and 5 from J; bases not matched to a gene: 2. Germline CDR1 and CDR2: SNHLY and FYNNEI. The CDR3 is made up of 11 amino acids. The CDR3 nucleotides read TGTGCCAGCGGACAGGGCGACGAGCAGTACTTC. It specifies CASGQGDEQYF.

This rearrangement joins TRBV21-1 to TRBJ2-2; the DNA was not used to check the table's D call, TRBD1. TRBV21-1 is a recognized pseudogene. The CDR3 contains 17 residues. CDR3 sequence (DNA): TGTGCCAGCAGCCCGCGGATCCGGGTACTCGACGCCGGGGAGCTGTTTTTT. Amino acid sequence: CASSPRIRVLDAGELFF.

This clonotype has a handful of counts. The chain employs TRBV19 and TRBJ1-5; no definite D call. V was cut by 3 bases and J by 0 bases, with 9 bases left in between. The CDR3 totals 15 residues. Germline V lookup: CDR1 LNHDA, CDR2 SQIVND (reference sequence). Here the CDR3 reads CASSIRTHSNQPQHF. DNA of the CDR3: TGTGCCAGTAGTATTAGGACCCATAGCAATCAGCCCCAGCATTTT. Based on the CDR3 plus reference TRBV19 and TRBJ1-5, the full variable domain is DGGITQSPKYLFRKEGQNVTLSCEQNLNHDAMYWYRQDPGQGLRLIYYSQIVNDFQKGDIAEGYSVSREKKESFPLTVTSAQKNPTAFYLCASSIRTHSNQPQHFGDGTRLSIL.

This clonotype has only one observation. The chain recombines TRBV20-1 with TRBJ2-7, with D hard to call. CDR1 is DFQATT and CDR2 is SNEGSKA in the germline V gene (reference sequence). V was cut by 3 bases and J by 4 bases, with 22 bases left in between. The CDR3 totals 16 residues. The CDR3, as DNA: TGCAGTGCTAGTCAGGCCCTGGGCCTGGGTGGATACGAGCAGTACTTC. As protein: CSASQALGLGGYEQYF.

The V and J genes are TRBV19 and TRBJ2-3; tentatively, D is TRBD1 or TRBD2 (6 bases each). The CDR3 runs 15 residues. Trimming took off 6 bases at V and 7 bases at J, with 20 bases between the two ends. The germline V gene has CDR1 LNHDA and CDR2 SQIVND (reference sequence). The CDR3 coding sequence is TGTGCCAGTAGCAGAGGAGGGGGTGGGGGAAATACGCAGTATTTT. Residues: CASSRGGGGGNTQYF.

In this sample, this clonotype turned up a few times. This chain joins TRBV27 and TRBJ2-5; D remains unclear. The V gene lost 4 bases and the J gene lost 7 bases, with 22 bases spanning the gap. The CDR3 consists of 16 residues. Germline values: CDR1 MNHEY, CDR2 SMNVEV (reference sequence). The CDR3 spells CASSSSVTLGLGTQYF. The CDR3 nucleotides are TGTGCCAGCAGTTCATCCGTAACTTTGGGTCTGGGGACCCAGTACTTC.

This clonotype was counted between two and nine times. The chain uses TRBV7-2 and TRBJ2-4, with TRBD1 matching over 7 bases. The trim removed 5 bases at V and 6 bases at J, leaving 4 bases unmatched. Germline V gene data show CDR1 as SGHTA and CDR2 as FQGNSA. The CDR3 has 13 amino acids. CDR3 region: CASSRGGINIQYF. Here the CDR3 DNA reads TGTGCCAGCAGCCGAGGGGGCATAAACATTCAGTACTTC.

V is TRBV6-1 and J is TRBJ2-7; D may match TRBD1 or TRBD2 (6 bases each). CDR3 length: 14 amino acids. V was clipped by 3 bases and J by 0 bases, with 9 bases between them. Germline-derived CDR1 and CDR2 are MNHNS and SASEGT. CDR3 sequence (DNA): TGTGCCAGCAGTGAGGGGGGCCACTCCTACGAGCAGTACTTC. Translation: CASSEGGHSYEQYF.

The J gene is TRBJ1-1, the V gene TRBV27; 9 bases agree with TRBD1. The CDR3 runs to 14 residues. Germline CDR1 is MNHEY and CDR2 is SMNVEV (reference sequence). J lost 5 bases, V lost 7 bases, and 8 bases had no gene match. The CDR3 sequence is CASILDRGGTEAFF. CDR3 in DNA: TGTGCCAGCATCCTAGACAGGGGGGGGACTGAAGCTTTCTTT.

The rearrangement joins TRBV18 to TRBJ1-3; D might be TRBD1 (6 bases). V lost 2 bases and J 9 bases, leaving 14 bases between the germline ends. Per germline, CDR1 KGHSH and CDR2 LQKENI. This CDR3 comprises 14 residues. The CDR3 DNA sequence: TGTGCCAGCTCACCAAGAAGACAGGCCGGCACCATATATTTT. Encoded protein: CASSPRRQAGTIYF. Full variable domain (outside the CDR3, taken from reference TRBV18 and TRBJ1-3): NAGVMQNPRHLVRRRGQEARLRCSPMKGHSHVYWYRQLPEEGLKFMVYLQKENIIDESGMPKERFSAEFPKEGPSILRIQQVVRGDSAAYFCASSPRRQAGTIYFGEGSWLTVV.

This clonotype has just a few counts. The chain carries TRBV2 and TRBJ2-5; no firm D call. V lost 7 bases and J lost 5, with 5 bases in between. This CDR3 has 10 residues. Germline assignment: CDR1 SNHLY and CDR2 FYNNEI. The CDR3 loop reads CASTRETQYF. The CDR3 coding sequence is TGTGCCAGCACCCGGGAGACCCAGTACTTC.

This chain links TRBV12-5 with TRBJ1-1; no definite D call. Trimming left V 0 bases short and J 6 bases short, with 5 bases between. The CDR3 sequence is 12 residues long. Per the germline V gene, CDR1 is LGHNT and CDR2 is FRNRAP. The CDR3 here is CASGLVGSEAFF. In DNA, the CDR3 is TGTGCTAGTGGTTTGGTAGGCTCTGAAGCTTTCTTT.

The chain combines TRBV6-1 with TRBJ1-5; the D gene is possibly TRBD1 (5 bases). Per the germline V gene, CDR1 is MNHNS and CDR2 is SASEGT. The germline V and J ends were trimmed by 5 bases and 4 bases, with 9 bases remaining between them. The CDR3 consists of 13 residues. DNA for the CDR3: TGTGCCAGCAGTAGGGGAGTAAATCAGCCCCAGCATTTT. As protein: CASSRGVNQPQHF.

The V gene is TRBV9, the J gene TRBJ2-2; 8 bases match TRBD2. Germline CDR1 SGDLS, CDR2 YYNGEE. The V gene end was trimmed by 4 bases and the J gene end by 5 bases; junction bases not matched to a gene: 13. This CDR3 is 17 amino acids long. The CDR3 is CASSPRRFGGGTGELFF. The DNA for the CDR3 is TGTGCCAGCAGCCCGAGGAGATTCGGGGGGGGAACCGGGGAGCTGTTTTTT.

This chain connects TRBV19 to TRBJ2-2, with D possibly matching TRBD1 (5 bases). Trimming took 4 bases from V and 7 from J, leaving 10 bases between them. The CDR3 has 13 amino acids. Germline V gene lookup returns CDR1 LNHDA and CDR2 SQIVND (reference sequence). The CDR3 DNA is TGTGCCAGTAGTACAGGGTTGGTCGGGGAGCTGTTTTTT. Protein sequence: CASSTGLVGELFF.

The chain joins TRBV18 to TRBJ2-1, with D uncertain. The length of the CDR3 is 15 residues. Trimming stripped 3 bases from V and 7 bases from J, with 16 bases between. The V gene's germline CDR1 is KGHSH and CDR2 LQKENI. Here the CDR3 DNA reads TGTGCCAGCTCACCCCCGAAGAGCGTTGGGAATGAGCAGTTCTTC. Translation gives CASSPPKSVGNEQFF.

The chain recombines TRBV7-2 with TRBJ1-2; TRBD1 matches at 8 bases. V was clipped by 5 bases and J by 1 base; unmatched bases: 6. The CDR3 covers 15 residues. Germline assignment: CDR1 SGHTA and CDR2 FQGNSA. The CDR3 region is CASSQSTGVNYGYTF. Written as DNA, the CDR3 is TGTGCCAGCAGCCAGTCGACAGGGGTTAACTATGGCTACACCTTC.

There are a few counts of this clonotype. The chain employs TRBV20-1 and TRBJ1-1; D is unresolved. There are 11 residues in the CDR3. Looked up from germline, CDR1 is DFQATT and CDR2 is SNEGSKA (reference sequence). The V and J ends lost 6 bases and 8 bases respectively, with 13 bases between them. The CDR3 region is CSAAGFGEAFF. CDR3 nucleotides: TGCAGTGCCGCCGGCTTTGGGGAAGCTTTCTTT.

This chain links TRBV5-1 with TRBJ2-1; possibly TRBD1 or TRBD2 for D (5 bases each). With the DNA end fitting TRBJ2-7 better, the J assignment may be wrong. From germline, CDR1 is SGHRS and CDR2 YFSETQ. The CDR3 is made up of 15 amino acids. The CDR3 DNA follows: TGCGCCAGCAGTTCTAGGGGACCAAGGGGATCCGAGCAGTACTTC. This translates into CASSSRGPRGSEQYF.

This clonotype was seen only a few times. The V call is TRBV11-2, the J call TRBJ1-1; perhaps TRBD1 as D (6 bases). Germline V lookup: CDR1 SGHAT, CDR2 FQNNGV. Trimming stripped 2 bases from V and 6 bases from J, with 10 bases between. This CDR3 has 13 amino acids. CDR3 loop: CASSLIRGPEAFF. DNA of the CDR3: TGTGCCAGCAGCTTAATCAGGGGCCCTGAAGCTTTCTTT.

The chain combines TRBV5-1 with TRBJ2-2; D gene ambiguous. The CDR3 totals 15 residues. The V end was cut by 5 bases, the J end by 2 bases, with 13 bases between. The germline V gene encodes CDR1 SGHRS and CDR2 YFSETQ. Here the CDR3 DNA reads TGCGCCAGCAGGCCCACGGAGCTCAACACCGGGGAGCTGTTTTTT. Amino acids: CASRPTELNTGELFF. The variable domain in full, with the rest retrieved from reference TRBV5-1 and TRBJ2-2, is KAGVTQTPRYLIKTRGQQVTLSCSPISGHRSVSWYQQTPGQGLQFLFEYFSETQRNKGNFPGRFSGRQFSNSRSEMNVSTLELGDSALYLCASRPTELNTGELFFGEGSRLTVL.

V and J are TRBV10-3 and TRBJ1-1; no clear D. Germline lookup yields CDR1 ENHRY and CDR2 SYGVKD. The CDR3 length is 14 residues. The ends were cut back, 3 bases at V and 1 base at J, with 9 bases in the middle. DNA for the CDR3: TGTGCCATCAGTGATGGCAGCGGGAACACTGAAGCTTTCTTT. This translates into CAISDGSGNTEAFF.

The chain employs TRBV5-6 and TRBJ1-2, with TRBD1 identical over 7 bases. V dropped 4 bases and J dropped 4; count of bases not matched to a gene: 4. The CDR3 spans 13 residues. CDR1 is SGHDT and CDR2 is YYEEEE in the germline V gene. CDR3 in amino acids: CASSTGQTYGYTF. The CDR3 DNA is TGTGCCAGCAGCACGGGACAGACCTATGGCTACACCTTC.

This rearrangement joins TRBV12-5 to TRBJ2-5; tentative D call: TRBD2 (6 bases). The germline V gene encodes CDR1 LGHNT and CDR2 FRNRAP. This CDR3 region has 14 residues. V lost 3 bases and J 5 bases, leaving 13 bases between the germline ends. The chain's CDR3 is CASGLGSGSETQYF. The CDR3 nucleotides read TGTGCTAGTGGTTTAGGAAGCGGGTCCGAGACCCAGTACTTC. Based on the CDR3 plus reference TRBV12-5 and TRBJ2-5, the full variable domain is DARVTQTPRHKVTEMGQEVTMRCQPILGHNTVFWYRQTMMQGLELLAYFRNRAPLDDSGMPKDRFSAEMPDATLATLKIQPSEPRDSAVYFCASGLGSGSETQYFGPGTRLLVL.